This TCR beta chain was documented in a study of CD8 T cells in ankylosing spondylitis. Study results and limitations: Blood of patients with ankylosing spondylitis appeared to be characterized by a TCR beta motif of several highly homologous variants.

TCRdb reanalysed the 5' RACE reads using MiXCR and keeps one entry per CDR3 protein. The data hold 200,000 or so distinct CDR3 sequences, with roughly 13% observed a single time. This CDR3 region has 17 residues. The V gene's germline CDR1 is DFQATT and CDR2 SNEGSKA (reference sequence). This clonotype was seen once. Its antigen is undetermined. The germline gene is not matched at one end of the junction; a read error may be the cause. The sequence was collected from a female donor with ankylosing spondylitis or in good health (not recorded which). Sequenced material: blood, either unsorted or a sorted T cell fraction (not recorded which). The chain employs TRBV20-1 and TRBJ2-2; 9 bases map to TRBD2. The CDR3 region is CCAIDRLAGSNTGELFF. The CDR3 bases are TGCTGTGCTATAGATCGTCTAGCGGGATCGAACACCGGGGAGCTGTTTTTT.